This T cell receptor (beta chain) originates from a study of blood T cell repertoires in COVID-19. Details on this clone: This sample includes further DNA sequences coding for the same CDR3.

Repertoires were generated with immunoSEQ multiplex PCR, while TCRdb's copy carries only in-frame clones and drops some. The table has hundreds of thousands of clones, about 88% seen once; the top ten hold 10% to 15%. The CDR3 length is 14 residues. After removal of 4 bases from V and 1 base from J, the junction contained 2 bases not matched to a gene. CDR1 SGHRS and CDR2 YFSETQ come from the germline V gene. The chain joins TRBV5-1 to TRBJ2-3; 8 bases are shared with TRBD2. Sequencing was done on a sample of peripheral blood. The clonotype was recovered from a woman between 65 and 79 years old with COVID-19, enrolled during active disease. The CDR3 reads CASSPGGGTDTQYF. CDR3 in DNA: TGCGCCAGCAGCCCCGGGGGGGGCACAGATACGCAGTATTTT.